The 2 T cell receptor beta chains reported below all come from one sample, sequenced in a study of early T cells in non-severe SARS-CoV-2 infection. TCRdb analysed the 5' RACE reads with MiXCR anew, one entry per CDR3 protein. Here the sample spans some 46,000 distinct CDR3 sequences, approximately 8.5% being singletons. Sample: whole blood. The source of these receptors is an adult who was a healthcare worker with PCR-confirmed SARS-CoV-2 infection or an uninfected control (not recorded which).

The chain joins TRBV6-5 to TRBJ1-1; TRBD1 might be the D (5 bases). The CDR3 has 14 residues. The V gene lost 7 bases and the J gene lost 4 bases, with 16 bases spanning the gap. Germline CDR1 is MNHEY and CDR2 is SVGAGI. The CDR3 DNA is TGTGCCAGCACCCGCGGGGGTCGAGGCACTGAAGCTTTCTTT. It codes for CASTRGGRGTEAFF.

The rearrangement uses TRBV6-6 and TRBJ2-1; D uncertain. The V gene lost 10 bases and the J gene lost 0 bases, with 13 bases spanning the gap. Germline V gene sequence: CDR1 MNHNY, CDR2 SVGAGI (reference sequence). This CDR3 has 14 amino acids. CDR3 region: CATMITSSYNEQFF. The CDR3 coding sequence is TGTGCCACCATGATTACGAGCTCCTACAATGAGCAGTTCTTC.